The rows below give T cell receptor beta chains drawn from one sample of a study of T cells expressing NK-cell markers. TCRdb re-analyzed the 5' RACE reads; it lists each CDR3 protein once, without DNA. The record lists about 450,000 distinct CDR3 sequences, of which the ten most abundant hold roughly 8%. The source material was blood T cells: a sorted CD56 or NKG2C T cell subset, CD4+ or CD8+ T cells, or bulk PBMC T cells (not recorded which). Receptor source: a woman between 18 and 70 years old in good health. The CDR3 runs from the conserved cysteine through the conserved F or W.

j_gene,v_gene,CDR3aa
TRBJ2-7,TRBV7-8,CASRPEGPGYEQYF
TRBJ1-2,TRBV5-1,CASSLDPSRQAGGYTF
TRBJ2-5,TRBV19,CASSITGGETQYF
TRBJ2-5,TRBV12-3/TRBV12-4,CASTPSWGQETQYF
TRBJ2-1,TRBV29-1,CSLIAASYNEQFF
TRBJ2-5,TRBV25-1,CASSDRQGGRETQYF
TRBJ1-2,TRBV6-1,CASRLYRDNYGYTF
TRBJ1-5,TRBV12-3/TRBV12-4,CASSQRGTGGNQPQHF
TRBJ1-6,TRBV4-3,CASSQGTGDYSPLHF
TRBJ1-1,TRBV20-1,CSARDSQKNTEAFF
TRBJ1-2,TRBV7-2,CASSLPQDRPNF
TRBJ1-4,TRBV18,CASSPQGRSEKLFF
TRBJ2-4,TRBV4-1,CASSQITGTKNIQYF
TRBJ1-2,TRBV28,CASSLPGRANYGYTF
TRBJ2-3,TRBV7-2,CATRKTLTDTQYF
TRBJ2-4,TRBV7-8,CASSLAGVAKNIQYF
TRBJ1-1,TRBV6-1,CASSPPLDTEAFF
TRBJ1-2,TRBV6-1,CATRTAGGANYGYTF
TRBJ2-3,TRBV28,CASSSTSGASTDTQYF
TRBJ1-1,TRBV10-3,CAIRPTRGSNTEAFF
TRBJ2-3,TRBV12-3/TRBV12-4,CASSLSLALADTQYF
TRBJ2-1,TRBV4-1,CASSLKVVGINEQFF
TRBJ2-3,TRBV4-3,CASSQGPGGVADTQYF
TRBJ2-5,TRBV7-2,CASSRTPGRETQYF
TRBJ2-1,TRBV11-3,CASSRTQGGVGNEQFF
TRBJ1-4,TRBV12-3/TRBV12-4,CASSSPRGLANEKLFF
TRBJ2-5,TRBV20-1,CSAEYLAGGYQETQYF
TRBJ2-3,TRBV4-3,CASSQTPPGLPDTQYF
TRBJ2-3,TRBV10-2,CASSGDQRPDTQYF
TRBJ2-7,TRBV5-8,CASSLRAQGREYF
TRBJ2-1,TRBV7-9,CASSGLDSYNEQFF
TRBJ1-2,TRBV20-1,CSARDRGSGVSWGGYTF
TRBJ1-2,TRBV5-1,CASSSTGQGGYGYTF
TRBJ1-2,TRBV7-2,CASSSGGGFYGYTF
TRBJ1-1,TRBV20-1,CSAGDGRGTEAFF
TRBJ2-2,TRBV5-1,CASSSDSVGTNTGELFF
TRBJ1-6,TRBV7-9,CASSLEGGGSPLHF
TRBJ2-3,TRBV5-1,CASSSTSGRSTDTQYF
TRBJ1-5,TRBV6-2/TRBV6-3,CASNEDGNSNQPQHF
TRBJ1-2,TRBV12-3/TRBV12-4,CASTPQGYGYTF
TRBJ2-3,TRBV6-5,CASSYSGLAGGMDTQYF